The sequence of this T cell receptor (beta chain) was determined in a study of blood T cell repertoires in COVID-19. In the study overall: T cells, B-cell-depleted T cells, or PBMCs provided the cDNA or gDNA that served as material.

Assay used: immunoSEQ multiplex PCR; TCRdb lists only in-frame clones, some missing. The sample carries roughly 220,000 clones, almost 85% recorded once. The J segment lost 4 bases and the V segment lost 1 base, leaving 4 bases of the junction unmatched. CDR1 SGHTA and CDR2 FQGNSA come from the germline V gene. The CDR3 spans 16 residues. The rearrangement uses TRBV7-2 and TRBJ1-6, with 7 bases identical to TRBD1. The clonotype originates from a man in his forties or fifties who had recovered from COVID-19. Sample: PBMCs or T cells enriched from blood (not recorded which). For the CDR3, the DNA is TGTGCCAGCAGCTTAGAGGGACAGAGATATAATTCACCCCTCCACTTT. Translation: CASSLEGQRYNSPLHF.